The 9 T cell receptor beta chains below come from one sample, sequenced in a study of blood T cell repertoires in COVID-19. The table came from immunoSEQ multiplex PCR; TCRdb's copy has only in-frame clones and leaves some out. The table has 200,000 to 300,000 clones, 87% seen once. The sequenced sample was peripheral blood. The receptors were sampled from a man between 60 and 75 years old who had recovered from COVID-19.

J is TRBJ2-3 and V is TRBV19, with a tentative D call TRBD1 (6 bases). Trimming pared 9 bases from V and 4 bases from J, leaving 11 bases between. CDR1 is LNHDA, CDR2 SQIVND, per germline (reference sequence). The CDR3 is made up of 12 amino acids. CDR3 sequence (DNA): TGTGCCAGCACAGGGAATTCAGATACGCAGTATTTT. Translating it yields CASTGNSDTQYF.

This clone occurred once. The gene calls are TRBV27 and TRBJ1-2; perhaps TRBD1 as D (6 bases). The CDR3 is 14 amino acids. Germline V gene lookup returns CDR1 MNHEY and CDR2 SMNVEV (reference sequence). V lost 5 bases and J 4 bases, leaving 14 bases between the germline ends. For the CDR3, the DNA is TGTGCCAGCAGTGACGCAGGGGCCCGCTATGGCTACACCTTC. Protein sequence: CASSDAGARYGYTF.

This chain links TRBV5-1 with TRBJ2-2; TRBD1 is a possible D gene (6 bases). Looked up from germline, CDR1 is SGHRS and CDR2 is YFSETQ. V gave up 4 bases and J gave up 5 bases, with 15 bases separating them. The CDR3 sequence is 15 residues long. For the CDR3, the DNA is TGCGCCAGCAGCGGGGGACAATCAAAGACCGGGGAGCTGTTTTTT. Protein sequence: CASSGGQSKTGELFF. Variable domain in full (rest from reference TRBV5-1 and TRBJ2-2): KAGVTQTPRYLIKTRGQQVTLSCSPISGHRSVSWYQQTPGQGLQFLFEYFSETQRNKGNFPGRFSGRQFSNSRSEMNVSTLELGDSALYLCASSGGQSKTGELFFGEGSRLTVL.

V and J are TRBV9 and TRBJ2-6, with unresolved D. The V end lost 6 bases, the J end lost 0 bases, and 7 bases lay between the germline ends. Germline CDR1 SGDLS, CDR2 YYNGEE. There are 14 residues in the CDR3. Here the CDR3 DNA reads TGTGCCAGCACCTCTTTCTCTGGGGCCAACGTCCTGACTTTC. This sequence encodes CASTSFSGANVLTF.

CDR3 DNA sequence: TGTGCCAGCAGGGAAGAAGGGGCGGCCAAAAACATTCAGTACTTC. Protein: CASREEGAAKNIQYF. The chain carries TRBV3-1 (or the pseudogene TRBV3-2) and TRBJ2-4; possible D gene TRBD1, 5 bases. This CDR3 is 15 amino acids long. V gave up 6 bases and J gave up 1 base, with 13 bases separating them. CDR1 and CDR2 (germline): LGHDT, YNNKEL (reference sequence).

The rearrangement joins TRBV6-2 or TRBV6-3 to TRBJ2-1; the D gene is possibly TRBD2 (7 bases). Trimming shortened V by 6 bases and J by 9 bases, and 24 bases separated the two germline ends. The CDR3 has 16 residues. Germline-derived CDR1 and CDR2 are MNHEY and SVGEGT. The CDR3 bases are TGTGCCAGCAGCCCCCCCGGAGGGGGGGAAAACCCTGAGCAGTTCTTC. Amino acids: CASSPPGGGENPEQFF.

This clone was recorded once. V and J are TRBV5-6 and TRBJ2-3, with TRBD2 matching over 10 bases. Germline V CDR1 and CDR2: SGHDT, YYEEEE. This CDR3 has 17 residues. The junction had 6 bases not matched to a gene; V was cut back by 2 bases and J by 0 bases. The CDR3 bases are TGTGCCAGCAGCTTAGACCCTAGCGGGGGAAGCACAGATACGCAGTATTTT. This sequence encodes CASSLDPSGGSTDTQYF. Looking up the rest from reference TRBV5-6 and TRBJ2-3 gives the full variable domain: DAGVTQSPTHLIKTRGQQVTLRCSPKSGHDTVSWYQQALGQGPQFIFQYYEEEERQRGNFPDRFSGHQFPNYSSELNVNALLLGDSALYLCASSLDPSGGSTDTQYFGPGTRLTVL.

The chain links TRBV30 to TRBJ1-2; the D is unclear. The CDR3 is 13 amino acids. V was pared by 1 base and J by 4 bases, with 10 bases between. CDR1 GTSNPN and CDR2 SVGIG come from the germline V gene (reference sequence). CDR3 DNA sequence: TGTGCCTGGAGTGGGCAGGTTGGCTATGGCTACACCTTC. This translates into CAWSGQVGYGYTF.

The chain recombines TRBV28 with TRBJ2-7; 9 positions agree with TRBD2. This CDR3 has 18 amino acids. V lost 2 bases, J lost 2 bases, and 13 bases stayed unmatched. CDR1 and CDR2 (germline): MDHEN, SYDVKM. The CDR3 DNA follows: TGTGCCAGCAGTTTAAATCGAAGGCGGGCGGGGGGGACCTACGAGCAGTACTTC. Amino acids: CASSLNRRRAGGTYEQYF.